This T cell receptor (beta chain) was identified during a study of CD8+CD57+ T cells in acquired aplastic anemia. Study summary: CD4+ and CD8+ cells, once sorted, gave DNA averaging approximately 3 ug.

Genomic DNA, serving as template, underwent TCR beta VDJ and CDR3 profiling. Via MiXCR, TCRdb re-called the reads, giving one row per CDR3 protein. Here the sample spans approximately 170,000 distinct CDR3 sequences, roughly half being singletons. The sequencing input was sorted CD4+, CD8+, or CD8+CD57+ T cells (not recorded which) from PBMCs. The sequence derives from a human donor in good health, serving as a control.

CDR3 in amino acids: CASSESQGANSPLHF. The CDR3, as DNA: TGTGCCAGCAGTGAATCCCAGGGGGCAAATTCACCCCTCCACTTT. The chain is built from TRBV2 and TRBJ1-6; 8 bases align to TRBD1. J gave up 7 bases and V 2 bases, and 4 bases lay outside the gene matches. CDR3 size: 15 residues. Per the germline V gene, CDR1 is SNHLY and CDR2 is FYNNEI.